This T cell receptor (beta chain) was captured by sequencing in a study of T cells expressing NK-cell markers. Study conclusions and caveats: Similarly, these clonotypes led the CD3+CD56-NKG2C+ fraction as well in a few donors.

Turning to this clonotype: Its antigen is currently unknown.

The CDR3 runs 15 residues. Germline V CDR1 and CDR2: MNHNS, SASEGT. TCRdb reprocessed the 5' RACE reads, with one entry per CDR3 protein and no DNA. With approximately 420,000 distinct CDR3 sequences in the sample, the ten largest clones hold over 8.5%. The chain joins TRBV6-1 to TRBJ2-1; the D gene TCRdb calls, TRBD2, cannot be checked with no DNA. The receptor's source is a woman between 50 and 59 years old in good health. The sequenced sample consisted of blood T cells: a sorted CD56 or NKG2C T cell subset, CD4+ or CD8+ T cells, or bulk PBMC T cells (not recorded which). The CDR3 loop reads CASSRSSGTDNEQFF.